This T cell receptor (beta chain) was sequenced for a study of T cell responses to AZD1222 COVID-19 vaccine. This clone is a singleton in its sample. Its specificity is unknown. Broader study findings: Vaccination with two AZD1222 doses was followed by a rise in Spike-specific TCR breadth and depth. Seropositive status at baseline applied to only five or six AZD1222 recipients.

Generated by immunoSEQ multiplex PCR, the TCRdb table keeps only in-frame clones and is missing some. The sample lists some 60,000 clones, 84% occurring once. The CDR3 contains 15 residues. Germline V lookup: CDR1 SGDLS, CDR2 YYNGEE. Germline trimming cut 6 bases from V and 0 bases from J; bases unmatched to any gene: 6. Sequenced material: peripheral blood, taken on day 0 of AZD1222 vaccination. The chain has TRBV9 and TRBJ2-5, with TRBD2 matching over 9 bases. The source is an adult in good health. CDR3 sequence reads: CASNRLAEYQETQYF. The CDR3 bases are TGTGCCAGCAACCGACTAGCGGAGTACCAAGAGACCCAGTACTTC.